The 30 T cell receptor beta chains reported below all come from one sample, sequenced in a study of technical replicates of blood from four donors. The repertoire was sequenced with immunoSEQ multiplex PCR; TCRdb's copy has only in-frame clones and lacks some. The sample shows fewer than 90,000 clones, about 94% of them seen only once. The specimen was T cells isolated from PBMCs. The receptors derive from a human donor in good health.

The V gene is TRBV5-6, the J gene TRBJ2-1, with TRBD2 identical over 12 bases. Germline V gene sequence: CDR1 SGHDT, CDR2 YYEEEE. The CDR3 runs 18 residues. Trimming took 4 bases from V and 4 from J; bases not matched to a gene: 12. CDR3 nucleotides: TGTGCCAGCAGCCTCTCTAGCGGGAGGGCCAGGGCGTACAATGAGCAGTTCTTC. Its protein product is CASSLSSGRARAYNEQFF.

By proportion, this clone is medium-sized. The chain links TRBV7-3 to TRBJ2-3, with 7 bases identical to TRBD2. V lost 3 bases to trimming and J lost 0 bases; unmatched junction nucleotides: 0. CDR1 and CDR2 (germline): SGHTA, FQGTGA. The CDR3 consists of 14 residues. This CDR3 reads CASSFSGSTDTQYF. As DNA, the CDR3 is TGTGCCAGCAGCTTTAGCGGGAGCACAGATACGCAGTATTTT.

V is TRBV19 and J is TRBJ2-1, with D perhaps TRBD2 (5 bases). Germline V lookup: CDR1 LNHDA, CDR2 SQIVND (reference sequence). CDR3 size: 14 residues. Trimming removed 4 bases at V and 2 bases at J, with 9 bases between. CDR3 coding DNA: TGTGCCAGTAGTACCAGCGGAACCTACAATGAGCAGTTCTTC. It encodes CASSTSGTYNEQFF.

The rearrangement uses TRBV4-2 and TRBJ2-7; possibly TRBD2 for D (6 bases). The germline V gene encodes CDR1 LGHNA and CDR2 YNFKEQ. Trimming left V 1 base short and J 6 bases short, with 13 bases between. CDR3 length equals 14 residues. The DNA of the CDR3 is TGTGCCAGCAGCCAAGCGTCTAGCGCCGTCGAGCAGTACTTC. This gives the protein CASSQASSAVEQYF.

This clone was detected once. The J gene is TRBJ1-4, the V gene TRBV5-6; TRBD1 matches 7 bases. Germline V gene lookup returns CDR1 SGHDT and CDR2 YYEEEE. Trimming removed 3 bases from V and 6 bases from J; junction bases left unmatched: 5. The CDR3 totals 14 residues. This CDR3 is CASSSRGNDEKLFF. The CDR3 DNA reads TGTGCCAGCAGCTCCAGGGGGAATGATGAAAAACTGTTTTTT.

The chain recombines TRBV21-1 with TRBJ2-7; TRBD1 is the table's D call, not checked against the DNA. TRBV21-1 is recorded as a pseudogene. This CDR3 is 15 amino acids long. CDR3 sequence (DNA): TGTGCCAGCAGCATCACCGGGACAGGGCACTACGAGCAGTACTTC. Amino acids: CASSITGTGHYEQYF.

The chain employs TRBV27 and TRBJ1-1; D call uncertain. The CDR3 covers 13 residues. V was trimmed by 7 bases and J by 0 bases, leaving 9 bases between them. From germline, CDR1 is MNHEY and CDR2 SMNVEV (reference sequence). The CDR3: CASIITMNTEAFF. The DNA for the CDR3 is TGTGCCAGCATCATTACAATGAACACTGAAGCTTTCTTT.

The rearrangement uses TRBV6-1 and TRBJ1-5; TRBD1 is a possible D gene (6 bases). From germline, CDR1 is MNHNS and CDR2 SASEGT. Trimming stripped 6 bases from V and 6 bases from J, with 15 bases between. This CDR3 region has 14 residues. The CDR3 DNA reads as TGTGCCAGCAGGAGCAGGGGAGAGGGTCAGCCCCAGCATTTT. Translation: CASRSRGEGQPQHF.

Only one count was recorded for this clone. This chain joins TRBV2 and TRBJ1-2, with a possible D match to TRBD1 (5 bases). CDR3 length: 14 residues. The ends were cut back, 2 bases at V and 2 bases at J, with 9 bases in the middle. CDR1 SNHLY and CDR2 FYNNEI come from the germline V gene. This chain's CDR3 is CASSEKGQNYGYTF. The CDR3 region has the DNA TGTGCCAGCAGTGAAAAAGGACAAAACTATGGCTACACCTTC.

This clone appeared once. As DNA, the CDR3 is TGTGCCAGCAGCCCCTTTACTAGCGGTTCGTACGAGCAGTACTTC. As protein: CASSPFTSGSYEQYF. The rearrangement links TRBV27 to TRBJ2-7; 8 bases line up with TRBD2. Unmatched junction bases numbered 11, after V lost 6 bases and J lost 4 bases. Per germline, CDR1 MNHEY and CDR2 SMNVEV (reference sequence). This CDR3 is 15 amino acids long.

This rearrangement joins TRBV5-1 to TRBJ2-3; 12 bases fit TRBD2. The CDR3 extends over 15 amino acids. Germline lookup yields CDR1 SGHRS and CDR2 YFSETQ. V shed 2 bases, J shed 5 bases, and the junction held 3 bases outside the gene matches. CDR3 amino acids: CASSFASGRGDTQYF. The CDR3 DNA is TGCGCCAGCAGCTTCGCTAGCGGGAGGGGAGATACGCAGTATTTT. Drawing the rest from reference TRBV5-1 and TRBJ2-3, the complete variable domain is KAGVTQTPRYLIKTRGQQVTLSCSPISGHRSVSWYQQTPGQGLQFLFEYFSETQRNKGNFPGRFSGRQFSNSRSEMNVSTLELGDSALYLCASSFASGRGDTQYFGPGTRLTVL.

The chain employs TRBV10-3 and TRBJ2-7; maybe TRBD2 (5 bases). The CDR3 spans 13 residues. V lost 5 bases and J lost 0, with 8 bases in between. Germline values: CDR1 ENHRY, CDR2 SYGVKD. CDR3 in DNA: TGTGCCATCAGTAGCGGCGGCTCCTACGAGCAGTACTTC. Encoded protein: CAISSGGSYEQYF.

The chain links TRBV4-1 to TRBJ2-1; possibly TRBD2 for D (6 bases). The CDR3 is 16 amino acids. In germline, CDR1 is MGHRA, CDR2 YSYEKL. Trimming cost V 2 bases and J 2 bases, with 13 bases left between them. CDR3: CASSQLAGTTYNEQFF. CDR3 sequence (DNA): TGCGCCAGCAGCCAACTGGCGGGAACGACCTACAATGAGCAGTTCTTC.

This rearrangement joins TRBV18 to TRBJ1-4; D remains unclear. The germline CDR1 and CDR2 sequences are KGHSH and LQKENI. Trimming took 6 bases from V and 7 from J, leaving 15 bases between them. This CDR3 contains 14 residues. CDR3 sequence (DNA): TGTGCCAGCTCTCAGAGGGAAGGTGGTGAAAAACTGTTTTTT. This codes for CASSQREGGEKLFF.

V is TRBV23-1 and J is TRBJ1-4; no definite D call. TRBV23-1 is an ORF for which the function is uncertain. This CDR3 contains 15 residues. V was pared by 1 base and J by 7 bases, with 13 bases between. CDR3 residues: CASSQFRLVGEKLFF. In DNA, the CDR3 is TGCGCCAGCAGTCAATTTAGACTAGTAGGTGAAAAACTGTTTTTT.

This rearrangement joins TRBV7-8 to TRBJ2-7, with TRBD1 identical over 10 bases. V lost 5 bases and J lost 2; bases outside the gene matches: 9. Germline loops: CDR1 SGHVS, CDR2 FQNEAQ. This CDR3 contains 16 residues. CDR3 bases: TGTGCCAGCAGCCAACCGGTTGGGACAGGGGCCTACGAGCAGTACTTC. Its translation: CASSQPVGTGAYEQYF.

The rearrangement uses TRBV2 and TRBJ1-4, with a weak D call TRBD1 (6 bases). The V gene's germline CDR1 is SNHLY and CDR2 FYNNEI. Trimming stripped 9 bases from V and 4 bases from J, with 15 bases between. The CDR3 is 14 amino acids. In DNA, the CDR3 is TGTGCCAGTGGCGACAGGAGTTATAATGAAAAACTGTTTTTT. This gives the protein CASGDRSYNEKLFF.

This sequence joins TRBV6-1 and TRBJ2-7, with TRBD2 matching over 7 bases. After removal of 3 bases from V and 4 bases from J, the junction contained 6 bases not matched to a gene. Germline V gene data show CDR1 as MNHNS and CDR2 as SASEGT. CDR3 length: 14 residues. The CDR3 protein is CASSEGREWYEQYF. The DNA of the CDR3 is TGTGCCAGCAGTGAGGGGCGGGAGTGGTACGAGCAGTACTTC.

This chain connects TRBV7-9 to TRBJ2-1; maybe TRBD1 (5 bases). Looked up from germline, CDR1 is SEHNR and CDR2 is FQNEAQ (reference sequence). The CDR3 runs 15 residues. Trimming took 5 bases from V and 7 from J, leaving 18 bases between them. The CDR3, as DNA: TGTGCCAGCAGCCAACAGGCCGCGAAGATAAATGAGCAGTTCTTC. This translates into CASSQQAAKINEQFF.

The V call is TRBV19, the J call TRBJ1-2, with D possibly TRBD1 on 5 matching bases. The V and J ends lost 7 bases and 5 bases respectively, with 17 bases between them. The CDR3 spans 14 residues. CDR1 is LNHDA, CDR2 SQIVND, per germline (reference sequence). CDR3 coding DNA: TGTGCCAGTACTGATGACAGAGACTCTTATGGCTACACCTTC. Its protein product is CASTDDRDSYGYTF. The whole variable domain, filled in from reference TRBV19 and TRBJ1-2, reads DGGITQSPKYLFRKEGQNVTLSCEQNLNHDAMYWYRQDPGQGLRLIYYSQIVNDFQKGDIAEGYSVSREKKESFPLTVTSAQKNPTAFYLCASTDDRDSYGYTFGSGTRLTVV.

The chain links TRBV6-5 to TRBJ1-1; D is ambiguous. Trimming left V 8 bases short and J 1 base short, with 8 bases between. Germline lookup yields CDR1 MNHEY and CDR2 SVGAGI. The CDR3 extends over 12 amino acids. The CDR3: CASGRGNTEAFF. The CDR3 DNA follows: TGTGCCAGCGGCAGAGGGAACACTGAAGCTTTCTTT.

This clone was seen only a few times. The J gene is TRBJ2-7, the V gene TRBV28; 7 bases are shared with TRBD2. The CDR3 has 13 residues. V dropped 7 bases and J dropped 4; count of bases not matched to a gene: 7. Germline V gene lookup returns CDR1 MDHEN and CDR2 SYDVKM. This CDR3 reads CASNSGTTYEQYF. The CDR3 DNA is TGTGCCAGCAATTCAGGGACTACTTACGAGCAGTACTTC.

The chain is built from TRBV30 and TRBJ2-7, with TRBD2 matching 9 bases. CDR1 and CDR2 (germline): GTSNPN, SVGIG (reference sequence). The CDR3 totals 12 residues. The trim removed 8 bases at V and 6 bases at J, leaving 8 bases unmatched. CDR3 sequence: CAIDSGRIEQYF. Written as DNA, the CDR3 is TGTGCCATAGACAGCGGGAGGATCGAGCAGTACTTC.

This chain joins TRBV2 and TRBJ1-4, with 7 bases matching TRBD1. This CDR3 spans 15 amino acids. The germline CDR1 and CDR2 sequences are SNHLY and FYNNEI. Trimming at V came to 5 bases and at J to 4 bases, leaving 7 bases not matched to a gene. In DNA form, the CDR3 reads TGTGCCAGCAGTCGACCGGGACAGATTAATGAAAAACTGTTTTTT. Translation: CASSRPGQINEKLFF.

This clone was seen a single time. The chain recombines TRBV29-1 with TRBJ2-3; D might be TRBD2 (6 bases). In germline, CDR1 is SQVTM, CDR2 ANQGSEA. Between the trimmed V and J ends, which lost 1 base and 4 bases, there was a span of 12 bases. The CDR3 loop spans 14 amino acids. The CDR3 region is CSVEGGRGSDTQYF. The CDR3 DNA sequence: TGCAGCGTTGAAGGGGGCCGGGGGTCAGATACGCAGTATTTT.

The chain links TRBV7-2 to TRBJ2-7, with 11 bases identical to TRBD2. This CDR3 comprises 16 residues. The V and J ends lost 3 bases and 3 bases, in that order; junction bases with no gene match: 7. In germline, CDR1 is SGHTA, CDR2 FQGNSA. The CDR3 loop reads CASSLTSGKNGYEQYF. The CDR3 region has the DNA TGTGCCAGCAGCTTGACTAGCGGGAAGAATGGCTACGAGCAGTACTTC.

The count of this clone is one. DNA of the CDR3: TGCGCCAGCAGCCGGACTAGCGGGAGAGACAATGAGCAGTTCTTC. This codes for CASSRTSGRDNEQFF. The chain has TRBV4-3 and TRBJ2-1; 13 nucleotides agree with TRBD2. Unmatched junction bases numbered 2, after V lost 4 bases and J lost 5 bases. The CDR3 covers 15 residues. Germline V lookup: CDR1 LGHNA, CDR2 YSLEER.

The CDR3 here is CASSLGHSSTDTQYF. CDR3 nucleotides: TGTGCCAGTAGTCTGGGACATTCGAGCACAGATACGCAGTATTTT. The chain combines TRBV19 with TRBJ2-3, with D maybe TRBD1 (6 bases). V was pared by 5 bases and J by 0 bases, with 12 bases between. This CDR3 comprises 15 residues. The germline V gene has CDR1 LNHDA and CDR2 SQIVND (reference sequence). The full variable domain, its missing parts supplied by reference TRBV19 and TRBJ2-3, is DGGITQSPKYLFRKEGQNVTLSCEQNLNHDAMYWYRQDPGQGLRLIYYSQIVNDFQKGDIAEGYSVSREKKESFPLTVTSAQKNPTAFYLCASSLGHSSTDTQYFGPGTRLTVL.

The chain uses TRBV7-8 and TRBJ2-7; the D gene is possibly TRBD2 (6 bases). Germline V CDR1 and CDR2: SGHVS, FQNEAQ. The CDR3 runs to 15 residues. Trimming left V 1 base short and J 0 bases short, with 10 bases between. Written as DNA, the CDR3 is TGTGCCAGCAGCTTAGGCGGGGAGAGCTCCTACGAGCAGTACTTC. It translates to CASSLGGESSYEQYF. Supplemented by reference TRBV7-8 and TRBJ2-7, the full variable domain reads GAGVSQSPRYKVAKRGQDVALRCDPISGHVSLFWYQQALGQGPEFLTYFQNEAQLDKSGLPSDRFFAERPEGSVSTLKIQRTQQEDSAVYLCASSLGGESSYEQYFGPGTRLTVT.

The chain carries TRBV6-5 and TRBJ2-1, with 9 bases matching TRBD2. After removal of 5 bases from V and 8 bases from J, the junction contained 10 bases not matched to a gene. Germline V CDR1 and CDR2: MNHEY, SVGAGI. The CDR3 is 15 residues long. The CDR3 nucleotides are TGTGCCAGCAGTCACGAGCGGGAGGATAGCCATGAGCAGTTCTTC. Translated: CASSHEREDSHEQFF.